What follows are 8 T cell receptor beta chains derived from one specimen sequenced in a study of regulatory T cells in long-lasting Graves disease. Time point specified: newly diagnosed GD, antithyroid drugs for less than 3 months. The authors made the TCR library using RNA they extracted from PBMCs. The authors built TCR beta libraries using iRepertoire HTBI primers and Arm-PCR of CDR3 regions. Via MiXCR, TCRdb re-called the multiplex PCR reads, giving one row per CDR3 protein. The sample has 250,000 or so distinct CDR3 sequences; 20% are singletons. The material was peripheral blood mononuclear cells (PBMCs), obtained at new diagnosis, from a patient treated with antithyroid drugs. The receptors shown here come from a female donor with Graves disease.

This clonotype was seen more than once but under ten times. One base away lies a much larger clone, so this may be a sequencing read error. The chain links TRBV4-3 to TRBJ2-7; D is unclear. CDR3 length: 13 amino acids. V was shortened by 4 bases and J by 7 bases, with 14 bases between the two germline ends. Germline V gene sequence: CDR1 LGHNA, CDR2 YSLEER. CDR3 bases: TGCGCCAGCAGCCCCCGACATGGTAATGAGCAGTACTTC. It yields the protein CASSPRHGNEQYF.

This clonotype was observed at least ten times. A junction end diverges from the germline sequence, so it may reflect a read error. This CDR3 reads CASSYLGPGNQPQHF. CDR3 sequence (DNA): TGTGCCAGCAGTTACCTGGGCCCTGGGAATCAGCCCCAGCATTTC. The genes are TRBV6-5 and TRBJ1-5; D unclear. The CDR3 loop spans 15 amino acids. CDR1 is MNHEY, CDR2 SVGAGI, per germline.

This CDR3 reads CATSASGKVGSGHTDTQYF. CDR3 sequence (DNA): TGTGCCACCAGTGCCTCCGGAAAGGTGGGTAGCGGACACACAGATACGCAGTATTTT. The chain joins TRBV24-1 to TRBJ2-3; perhaps TRBD2 as D (6 bases). The CDR3 consists of 19 residues. CDR1 KGHDR and CDR2 SFDVKD come from the germline V gene. The germline V and J ends were trimmed by 5 bases and 2 bases, with 25 bases remaining between them.

This chain connects TRBV20-1 to TRBJ2-7, with D possibly matching TRBD1 (6 bases). The CDR3 is 13 residues long. Germline assignment: CDR1 DFQATT and CDR2 SNEGSKA (reference sequence). Trimming shortened V by 7 bases and J by 6 bases, and 19 bases separated the two germline ends. CDR3 amino acids: CSVQRQGTFEQYF. For the CDR3, the DNA is TGCAGTGTTCAGAGGCAGGGGACGTTCGAGCAGTACTTC.

This clonotype was counted only a few times. The chain uses TRBV12-3 or TRBV12-4 and TRBJ2-3, with 11 bases fitting TRBD1. This CDR3 spans 15 amino acids. V was pared by 3 bases and J by 5 bases, with 4 bases of the junction left unmatched. This CDR3 is CASSLGTGGKDTQYF. The CDR3 nucleotides are TGTGCCAGCAGTTTGGGGACAGGGGGAAAAGATACGCAGTATTTT.

This clonotype was seen repeatedly, ten times or more. The V call is TRBV28, the J call TRBJ1-2; D unclear. V was trimmed by 7 bases and J by 0 bases, leaving 12 bases between them. The germline gives CDR1 MDHEN, CDR2 SYDVKM. The CDR3 is made up of 14 amino acids. CDR3 nucleotide sequence: TGTGCCAGCAAAGGCAGGAAAGCTAACTATGGCTACACCTTC. Its protein product is CASKGRKANYGYTF.

As for this clonotype: The likely explanation is a read error, given a far larger clone one base away. The rearrangement uses TRBV6-2 or TRBV6-3 and TRBJ1-6; D perhaps matches TRBD1 (6 bases). The length of the CDR3 is 16 residues. Looked up from germline, CDR1 is MNHEY and CDR2 is SVGEGT. V lost 6 bases and J 9 bases, leaving 21 bases between the germline ends. The CDR3 protein is CASSQRWSTGSSPLHF. CDR3 in DNA: TGTGCCAGCAGCCAAAGGTGGTCGACAGGCAGTTCACCCCTCCACTTT.

V usage is TRBV2 and J usage is TRBJ2-1, with D unclear. The length of the CDR3 is 15 residues. The V end was cut by 5 bases, the J end by 0 bases, with 11 bases between. CDR1 SNHLY and CDR2 FYNNEI come from the germline V gene. In DNA, the CDR3 is TGTGCCAGCAGTTACGCGGAAAACTCCTACAATGAGCAGTTCTTC. It yields the protein CASSYAENSYNEQFF.